The present entry profiles one T cell receptor (beta chain) with its context. Its target antigen remains unknown. A commercial ELISA kit detecting HCMV-specific IgG in serum was used to determine HCMV serostatus. Peripheral blood mononuclear cells were isolated from blood by Ficoll density gradient centrifugation. The data were obtained in a study of T cells expressing NK-cell markers (dated by TCRdb to 2018 to 2021). Concerning the study at large: About eight donors provided sorted CD3+CD56+NKG2C+, CD3+CD56+NKG2C- and CD3+CD56-NKG2C+ T-cell subsets, whose TCR beta-chain repertoires were profiled. Among the eight sequenced donors, seven were HCMV-seropositive and one was HCMV-seronegative. Randomly selected healthy volunteers, three men and five women, were used as the eight sequenced donors. Illumina HiSeq 2000/2500, MiSeq or NextSeq was used to sequence libraries as 2 x 150 bp reads. The study at large found these results: In six donors, the dominant CD3+CD56+NKG2C+ clonotypes were found to rank among the top 10 CD8+ clonotypes and to make up about 1.0-7.5% of CD8+ T cells. Those dominant clonotypes were again the most abundant among CD3+CD56-NKG2C+ cells in a few donors, at roughly 28.3-65%. Whether the expanded NKG2C-expressing T cell clones were specific for HCMV antigens remained unclear.

Sequenced using an Illumina HiSeq 2000. The TCR beta cDNA libraries were made using 5'RACE template switching, a step that added both a universal primer site and unique molecular identifiers. cDNA synthesis was primed from the TCR beta constant segment, followed by two successive PCR amplification steps. As for the original processing: Reads were demultiplexed and grouped by UMI with MIGEC, and clonotypes were assembled and quantified with MiTCR. To exclude erroneous sequences, only TCR cDNA sequences supported by at least two reads were retained. Downstream repertoire analysis used the tcR package, and clonotypes were matched across fractions by CDR3 nucleotide sequence plus V segment. VDJmatch was used to annotate antigen specificity against VDJdb, with one amino acid substitution in CDR3 permitted. TCRdb reprocessed the reads, so every CDR3 protein sequence counts as one entry and DNA is not shown. The V and J calls follow TCRdb's processing rather than the paper's. The sample's own table lists 150,000 to 200,000 distinct CDR3 sequences. In total, the top ten clones hold around 20% of the sample.

The CDR1 and CDR2 encoded by the germline V gene (reference sequence) are LGHDT and YNNKEL. From cysteine to phenylalanine, the CDR3 is 18 amino acids long. The record lacks a DNA sequence. The receptor was isolated from a woman between 18 and 70 years old in good health. Sequenced material: blood T cells: a sorted CD56 or NKG2C T cell subset, CD4+ or CD8+ T cells, or bulk PBMC T cells (not recorded which). The receptor chain draws on TRBV3-1 and TRBJ1-2; TCRdb proposes TRBD1, but this gene call is untestable without DNA. CDR3 region: CASSQGATNRGRDYGYTF. Supplemented by the reference TRBV3-1 and TRBJ1-2 proteins around the CDR3, the complete variable domain is DTAVSQTPKYLVTQMGNDKSIKCEQNLGHDTMYWYKQDSKKFLKIMFSYNNKELIINETVPNRFSPKSPDKAHLNLHINSLELGDSAVYFCASSQGATNRGRDYGYTFGSGTRLTVV.